The entry below describes one TCR beta chain. This sample was taken from a study of T cell responses to AZD1222 COVID-19 vaccine. V lost 2 bases to trimming and J lost 2 bases, with 10 bases between them. CDR1 SGHVS and CDR2 FQNEAQ come from the germline V gene. The CDR3 is 14 amino acids. Measured with immunoSEQ multiplex PCR; TCRdb has only the in-frame clones, and not every one. Among fewer than 200,000 clones listed, roughly 92% were seen once. This chain uses TRBV7-8 with TRBJ2-7; tentatively, D is TRBD1 (7 bases). Sequencing used peripheral blood, obtained on day 0 of AZD1222 vaccination. This receptor was obtained from an adult in good health. CDR3 protein: CASSLSRGAYEQYF. DNA for the CDR3: TGTGCCAGCAGCTTAAGCAGGGGGGCCTACGAGCAGTACTTC.